This TCR beta chain comes out of a study of blood T cell repertoires in COVID-19. Study context: Sources were T cells, B-cell-depleted T cells, or PBMCs; the material itself was cDNA or gDNA.

In the original analysis: Amplification with reference gene primers provided the estimates of nucleated cell counts. Data came from immunoSEQ multiplex PCR; TCRdb stores just in-frame clones and leaves some out. V and J calls and clone size are those listed in that table; D and trimming were worked out from the DNA. The repertoire holds roughly 18,000 clones, with roughly 93% as singletons. The ends lost 5 bases at V and 4 bases at J; junction bases unmatched: 11. The CDR3 has 18 amino acids. Germline V CDR1 and CDR2: SGHRS, YFSETQ. The sequenced material came from peripheral blood. This chain joins TRBV5-1 and TRBJ2-6; 11 bases align to TRBD2. This TCR came from a human donor in a cohort sampled during active COVID-19. CDR3 loop: CASSLLAGASTGANVLTF. The CDR3 nucleotides are TGCGCCAGCAGTTTACTAGCGGGAGCTTCGACGGGGGCCAACGTCCTGACTTTC.